Given below is one T cell receptor (beta chain) in context. This record belongs to a study of blood T cell repertoires in COVID-19. The overall study: There were acute and convalescent COVID-19 samples, and they came from the United States, Italy and Spain. In each case, the material was cDNA or gDNA derived from T cells, B-cell-depleted T cells, or PBMCs.

In the study's own analysis: Amplifying reference gene primers gave estimates of nucleated cell counts. Sequenced by immunoSEQ multiplex PCR; TCRdb stores in-frame clones only, minus some. D and trimming were read from the DNA, whereas the V and J calls and clone size are those reported in that table. The sample has tens of thousands of clones; more than 75% are singletons. Germline assignment: CDR1 LGHNT and CDR2 FRNRAP. Trimming at V came to 5 bases and at J to 5 bases, leaving 9 bases not matched to a gene. This CDR3 comprises 15 residues. The TCR sequence derives from a man aged 80 or over with acute or convalescent COVID-19. Input material: peripheral blood. The J gene is TRBJ1-1, the V gene TRBV12-5; 9 bases line up with TRBD1. The CDR3 reads CASGRYRGQGTEAFF. The CDR3 region has the DNA TGTGCTAGTGGTCGGTACAGGGGGCAGGGGACTGAAGCTTTCTTT.